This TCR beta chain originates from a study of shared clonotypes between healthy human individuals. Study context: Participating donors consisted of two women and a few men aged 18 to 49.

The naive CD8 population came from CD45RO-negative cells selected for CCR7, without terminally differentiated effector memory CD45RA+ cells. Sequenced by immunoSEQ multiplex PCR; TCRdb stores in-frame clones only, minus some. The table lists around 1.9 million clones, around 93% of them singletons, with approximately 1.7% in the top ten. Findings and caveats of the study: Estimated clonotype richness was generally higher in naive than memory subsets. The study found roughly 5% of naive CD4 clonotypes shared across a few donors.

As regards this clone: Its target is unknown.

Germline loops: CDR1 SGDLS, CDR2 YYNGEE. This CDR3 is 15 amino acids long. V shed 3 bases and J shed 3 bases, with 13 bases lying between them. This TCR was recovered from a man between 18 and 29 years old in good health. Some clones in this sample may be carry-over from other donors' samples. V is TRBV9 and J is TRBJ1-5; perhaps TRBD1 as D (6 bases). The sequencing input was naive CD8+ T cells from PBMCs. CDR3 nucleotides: TGTGCCAGCAGCGCCTCCGGACAGAACAATCAGCCCCAGCATTTT. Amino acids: CASSASGQNNQPQHF.